What follows are 31 T cell receptor beta chains derived from one specimen sequenced in a study of blood T cell repertoires in COVID-19. Method: immunoSEQ multiplex PCR; TCRdb's copy keeps in-frame clones and lacks some. The sample records about 480,000 clones, approximately 86% being singletons. Sequenced material: PBMCs or T cells enriched from blood (not recorded which). These receptor sequences come from a woman aged 55-75 years who had recovered from COVID-19.

The V and J genes are TRBV6-1 and TRBJ1-2; 7 nucleotides agree with TRBD1. The germline V gene has CDR1 MNHNS and CDR2 SASEGT. J gave up 2 bases and V 2 bases, and 2 bases lay outside the gene matches. The CDR3 spans 14 residues. CDR3: CASSEWGQNYGYTF. For the CDR3, the DNA is TGTGCCAGCAGTGAATGGGGACAGAACTATGGCTACACCTTC.

In its sample, this clone was seen once. The chain links TRBV11-2 to TRBJ1-1; D perhaps matches TRBD1 (5 bases). CDR3 size: 13 residues. Between the trimmed V and J ends, which lost 8 bases and 5 bases, there was a span of 15 bases. In germline, CDR1 is SGHAT, CDR2 FQNNGV. The CDR3 protein is CASQDGGKTEAFF. The CDR3 DNA reads as TGTGCCAGCCAAGATGGGGGGAAGACTGAAGCTTTCTTT.

The CDR3: CASSLAASNYSPLHF. CDR3 coding DNA: TGTGCCAGCAGCTTGGCCGCGTCTAATTACTCACCCCTCCACTTT. The genes are TRBV5-4 and TRBJ1-6; no reliable D call. Trimming shortened V by 0 bases and J by 10 bases, and 14 bases separated the two germline ends. CDR1 is SGHNT and CDR2 is YYREEE in the germline V gene (reference sequence). CDR3 length: 15 residues.

J is TRBJ2-5 and V is TRBV27; D possibly corresponds to TRBD2 (7 bases). Per the germline V gene, CDR1 is MNHEY and CDR2 is SMNVEV (reference sequence). V was pared by 2 bases and J by 4 bases, with 17 bases between. The CDR3 has 16 residues. The CDR3 DNA follows: TGTGCCAGCAGTTTAGTAGGGGGGGCTAAATTAGAGACCCAGTACTTC. Translated: CASSLVGGAKLETQYF.

The CDR3 loop is CASSKRESGANVLTF. CDR3 nucleotide sequence: TGTGCCAGCTCCAAGAGAGAGTCTGGGGCCAACGTCCTGACTTTC. The chain carries TRBV5-4 and TRBJ2-6, with D unresolved. From germline, CDR1 is SGHNT and CDR2 YYREEE (reference sequence). Trimming took 7 bases from V and 1 from J, leaving 12 bases between them. The CDR3 runs 15 residues.

As regards this clone: Distinct nucleotide sequences in the sample also encode this CDR3. V gene TRBV5-1 combines with J gene TRBJ2-1; TRBD1 is a possible D gene (6 bases). Germline CDR1 SGHRS, CDR2 YFSETQ. The CDR3 runs 13 residues. Between the trimmed V and J ends, which lost 4 bases and 4 bases, there was a span of 9 bases. The CDR3 sequence is CASSLGQYNEQFF. DNA of the CDR3: TGCGCCAGCAGCCTCGGACAGTACAATGAGCAGTTCTTC. Full variable domain (remainder filled in from reference TRBV5-1 and TRBJ2-1): KAGVTQTPRYLIKTRGQQVTLSCSPISGHRSVSWYQQTPGQGLQFLFEYFSETQRNKGNFPGRFSGRQFSNSRSEMNVSTLELGDSALYLCASSLGQYNEQFFGPGTRLTVL.

This rearrangement joins TRBV4-2 to TRBJ2-7, with 7 bases fitting TRBD2. CDR1 is LGHNA, CDR2 YNFKEQ, per germline. Trimming cost V 3 bases and J 2 bases; bases outside gene matches: 4. This CDR3 region has 14 residues. CDR3 coding DNA: TGTGCCAGCAGCCACAGCGGGACCACCTACGAGCAGTACTTC. It yields the protein CASSHSGTTYEQYF.

The chain joins TRBV24-1 to TRBJ2-3, with D perhaps matching TRBD2 (6 bases). The CDR3 is 15 residues long. CDR1 is KGHDR and CDR2 is SFDVKD in the germline V gene. V was cut by 2 bases and J by 6 bases, with 14 bases left in between. DNA of the CDR3: TGTGCCACCAGTGATTCCGGGACTCACGGGGATACGCAGTATTTT. Residues: CATSDSGTHGDTQYF.

This clone was seen only once. V is TRBV5-1 and J is TRBJ2-3; 7 bases fit TRBD2. CDR3 size: 17 residues. The V and J ends lost 4 bases and 5 bases, in that order; junction bases with no gene match: 16. CDR1 and CDR2 (germline): SGHRS, YFSETQ. The CDR3 sequence: CASSARGDFEGLDTQYF. The CDR3 bases are TGCGCCAGCAGCGCCCGGGGGGATTTTGAGGGATTAGATACGCAGTATTTT. The whole variable domain, filled in from reference TRBV5-1 and TRBJ2-3, reads KAGVTQTPRYLIKTRGQQVTLSCSPISGHRSVSWYQQTPGQGLQFLFEYFSETQRNKGNFPGRFSGRQFSNSRSEMNVSTLELGDSALYLCASSARGDFEGLDTQYFGPGTRLTVL.

The chain uses TRBV5-8 and TRBJ2-7; 7 nucleotides align to TRBD1. Per the germline V gene, CDR1 is SGHTS and CDR2 is YDEGEE. The length of the CDR3 is 15 residues. The trim removed 0 bases at V and 3 bases at J, leaving 6 bases unmatched. CDR3 DNA sequence: TGTGCCAGCAGCTTGGGGATGCAGGGGGTCTACGAGCAGTACGTC. Its translation: CASSLGMQGVYEQYV.

V usage is TRBV27 and J usage is TRBJ2-2; 13 bases map to TRBD2. Germline V CDR1 and CDR2: MNHEY, SMNVEV (reference sequence). The CDR3 has 15 amino acids. The V segment lost 10 bases and the J segment 7 bases; nucleotides outside the gene matches: 9. The CDR3 coding sequence is TGTGCCACCTCACTAGCGGGGGGGTTTGGCGGGGAGCTGTTTTTT. Translated: CATSLAGGFGGELFF.

A few counts support this clone. This same CDR3 is encoded by further DNA sequences in the sample. The rearrangement uses TRBV5-1 and TRBJ1-1; TRBD1 matches 8 bases. Per the germline V gene, CDR1 is SGHRS and CDR2 is YFSETQ. The CDR3 sequence is 14 residues long. The V segment lost 1 base and the J segment 1 base; nucleotides outside the gene matches: 0. The CDR3 sequence: CASSLTGGNTEAFF. For the CDR3, the DNA is TGCGCCAGCAGCTTGACAGGGGGGAACACTGAAGCTTTCTTT.

The genes are TRBV19 and TRBJ1-4, with TRBD1 identical over 7 bases. The CDR3 has 14 amino acids. Germline V lookup: CDR1 LNHDA, CDR2 SQIVND (reference sequence). Unmatched junction bases numbered 8, after V lost 5 bases and J lost 8 bases. The CDR3 protein is CASSGGQRGEKLFF. CDR3 coding DNA: TGTGCCAGTAGTGGGGGACAGAGGGGGGAAAAACTGTTTTTT. The full variable domain, with the rest looked up from reference TRBV19 and TRBJ1-4, is DGGITQSPKYLFRKEGQNVTLSCEQNLNHDAMYWYRQDPGQGLRLIYYSQIVNDFQKGDIAEGYSVSREKKESFPLTVTSAQKNPTAFYLCASSGGQRGEKLFFGSGTQLSVL.

This chain links TRBV9 with TRBJ2-2; TRBD1 is a possible D gene (6 bases). This CDR3 has 16 residues. The germline CDR1 and CDR2 sequences are SGDLS and YYNGEE. V lost 0 bases to trimming and J lost 0 bases, with 9 bases between them. The DNA of the CDR3 is TGTGCCAGCAGCGTAGTTGGGGGCGCGAACACCGGGGAGCTGTTTTTT. Translated, it gives CASSVVGGANTGELFF.

The rearrangement uses TRBV14 and TRBJ2-3; 7 positions agree with TRBD1. V lost 4 bases to trimming and J lost 1 base; unmatched junction nucleotides: 2. This CDR3 has 14 amino acids. The germline gives CDR1 SGHDN, CDR2 FVKESK. The CDR3 DNA reads TGTGCCAGCAGCCGTGGGACAGGCACAGATACGCAGTATTTT. Its translation: CASSRGTGTDTQYF.

This sequence joins TRBV24-1 and TRBJ2-3, with 9 bases that match TRBD2. This CDR3 is built from 14 residues. The V and J ends lost 6 bases and 3 bases, in that order; junction bases with no gene match: 3. Per germline, CDR1 KGHDR and CDR2 SFDVKD. CDR3 amino acids: CATSLAGSTDTQYF. The CDR3 DNA reads TGTGCCACCAGTCTAGCGGGGAGTACAGATACGCAGTATTTT.

A note on this clone: Distinct nucleotide sequences in the sample also encode this CDR3. V is TRBV6-5 and J is TRBJ2-1, with D perhaps TRBD1 (6 bases). V was shortened by 2 bases and J by 7 bases, with 6 bases between the two germline ends. CDR3 length: 12 amino acids. Looked up from germline, CDR1 is MNHEY and CDR2 is SVGAGI. The CDR3 loop is CASSYRGNEQFF. The CDR3 DNA sequence: TGTGCCAGCAGTTACAGGGGGAATGAGCAGTTCTTC.

The table lists this clone with a count of one. This chain uses TRBV5-1 with TRBJ2-5; D is unresolved. This CDR3 spans 13 amino acids. Trimming pared 4 bases from V and 4 bases from J, leaving 11 bases between. Germline CDR1 reads SGHRS; CDR2 reads YFSETQ. CDR3 amino acids: CASSPTPGETQYF. The CDR3 bases are TGCGCCAGCAGCCCGACCCCAGGAGAGACCCAGTACTTC.

The chain joins TRBV2 to TRBJ2-7; D call uncertain. Germline V gene data show CDR1 as SNHLY and CDR2 as FYNNEI. Trimming left V 4 bases short and J 2 bases short, with 9 bases between. The CDR3 extends over 13 amino acids. The CDR3: CASSVRITYEQYV. CDR3 bases: TGTGCCAGCAGTGTCAGGATCACCTACGAGCAGTACGTC.

This clone appeared a few times. The J gene is TRBJ1-1, the V gene TRBV2; D is possibly TRBD1 (6 bases). The CDR3 has 13 residues. The V gene lost 6 bases and the J gene lost 1 base, with 9 bases spanning the gap. Germline CDR1 reads SNHLY; CDR2 reads FYNNEI. The CDR3 coding sequence is TGTGCCAGCAGCTCGACAGGGAACACTGAAGCTTTCTTT. It translates to CASSSTGNTEAFF.

The rearrangement links TRBV14 to TRBJ2-1; 9 nucleotides agree with TRBD2. This CDR3 contains 20 residues. Germline lookup yields CDR1 SGHDN and CDR2 FVKESK. The J segment lost 0 bases and the V segment lost 0 bases, leaving 12 bases of the junction unmatched. The CDR3 DNA sequence: TGTGCCAGCAGCCAAGATCGGGGGATAGCGGGGGTATTCTCCTACAATGAGCAGTTCTTC. This translates into CASSQDRGIAGVFSYNEQFF.

The chain combines TRBV25-1 with TRBJ2-7; D is unclear. The CDR3 has 13 residues. V lost 3 bases, J lost 1 base, and 7 bases lay in between. Germline-derived CDR1 and CDR2 are MGHDK and SYGVNS. Here the CDR3 reads CASSDTNSYEQYV. CDR3 in DNA: TGTGCCAGCAGTGACACTAATTCCTACGAGCAGTACGTC.

V gene TRBV5-8 combines with J gene TRBJ2-3; tentative D call: TRBD2 (6 bases). V lost 0 bases and J lost 5, with 10 bases in between. CDR1 and CDR2 from the germline V gene are SGHTS and YDEGEE. CDR3 length: 14 amino acids. This CDR3 is CASSLGGVIDTQYF. CDR3 nucleotide sequence: TGTGCCAGCAGCTTGGGGGGGGTAATAGATACGCAGTATTTT.

The V gene is TRBV12-3 or TRBV12-4, the J gene TRBJ2-5; D uncertain. CDR3 length: 11 amino acids. V was trimmed by 5 bases and J by 7 bases, leaving 8 bases between them. The CDR3 loop is CASSRRGTQYF. As DNA, the CDR3 is TGTGCCAGCAGTCGACGAGGGACCCAGTACTTC.

This chain links TRBV30 with TRBJ1-1; D gene uncertain. Trimming took off 0 bases at V and 7 bases at J, with 6 bases between the two ends. This CDR3 region has 11 residues. The germline V gene has CDR1 GTSNPN and CDR2 SVGIG (reference sequence). The CDR3 loop reads CAWSVSGEAFF. CDR3 nucleotide sequence: TGTGCCTGGAGTGTATCCGGTGAAGCTTTCTTT.

This chain links TRBV12-5 with TRBJ1-5; 7 bases are shared with TRBD1. CDR1 and CDR2 (germline): LGHNT, FRNRAP. The CDR3 runs 13 residues. After removal of 3 bases from V and 5 bases from J, the junction contained 1 base not matched to a gene. The CDR3: CASGLTGDQPQHF. The CDR3 nucleotides are TGTGCTAGTGGTTTAACAGGGGATCAGCCCCAGCATTTT.

The chain employs TRBV28 and TRBJ1-6, with TRBD1 matching 8 bases. Germline V gene sequence: CDR1 MDHEN, CDR2 SYDVKM. The V gene end was trimmed by 6 bases and the J gene end by 9 bases; junction bases not matched to a gene: 4. There are 13 residues in the CDR3. CDR3 nucleotide sequence: TGTGCCAGCAGCTCCACAGGGGGTTCACCCCTCCACTTT. Translated: CASSSTGGSPLHF.

The genes are TRBV7-6 and TRBJ2-3, with D possibly TRBD2 on 5 matching bases. V shed 4 bases and J shed 4 bases, with 9 bases lying between them. Germline V gene sequence: CDR1 SGHVS, CDR2 FNYEAQ. This CDR3 is 13 amino acids long. The CDR3 loop is CASSSGLSDTQYF. CDR3 bases: TGTGCCAGCAGCTCCGGACTTTCAGATACGCAGTATTTT.

A remark on this clone: Other DNA sequences in this specimen translate into the identical CDR3. The V call is TRBV5-5, the J call TRBJ2-7; D is perhaps TRBD2 (6 bases). This CDR3 is 14 amino acids long. Per germline, CDR1 SGHKS and CDR2 YYEKEE (reference sequence). Trimming shortened V by 1 base and J by 2 bases, and 10 bases separated the two germline ends. The CDR3 reads CASSLWDSTYEQYV. In DNA form, the CDR3 reads TGTGCCAGCAGCTTGTGGGACTCTACCTACGAGCAGTACGTC.

This clone occurred a few times. This sequence joins TRBV24-1 and TRBJ2-1; 11 nucleotides agree with TRBD2. The CDR3 spans 15 residues. CDR1 and CDR2 from the germline V gene are KGHDR and SFDVKD. V was pared by 5 bases and J by 6 bases, with 5 bases of the junction left unmatched. CDR3 in DNA: TGTGCCACCAGTGGACATAGCGGGGGGGTCAATGAGCAGTTCTTC. It specifies CATSGHSGGVNEQFF.

The chain has TRBV6-5 and TRBJ1-3; TRBD1 is a possible D gene (5 bases). CDR3 size: 12 residues. The V gene's germline CDR1 is MNHEY and CDR2 SVGAGI. The V and J ends lost 8 bases and 2 bases respectively, with 7 bases between them. The CDR3 region is CASLGAGNTIYF. CDR3 bases: TGTGCCAGCTTAGGGGCTGGAAACACCATATATTTT.